The 2 T cell receptor beta chains below all came from one sample that was sequenced in a study of T-cell reconstitution after alpha-beta-depleted transplantation in children. Construction of the TCRbeta library involved unique molecular identifiers. TCRdb ran MiXCR on the PCR reads and lists one entry per CDR3 protein. The data contain around 500,000 distinct CDR3 sequences, roughly 23% of them singletons. The sample in question was PBMCs, mostly from graft donor cells, obtained 360 days after TCRalphabeta/CD19-depleted stem cell transplant. The source is a boy in the first two years of life who had a stem cell transplant for acute myeloid leukemia, so the T cells may come from the graft donor.

This clonotype was detected many times. The rearrangement links TRBV29-1 to TRBJ1-1; D perhaps matches TRBD1 (6 bases). V was pared by 4 bases and J by 1 base, with 16 bases between. Germline values: CDR1 SQVTM, CDR2 ANQGSEA. The CDR3 has 15 amino acids. DNA for the CDR3: TGCAGCGTTGGACAGGTCGGTTGGGGGAACACTGAAGCTTTCTTT. Protein product: CSVGQVGWGNTEAFF.

This clonotype was counted many times. The rearrangement joins TRBV12-3 or TRBV12-4 to TRBJ2-7; D is perhaps TRBD1 or TRBD2 (7 bases each). Trimming took 4 bases from V and 5 from J, leaving 21 bases between them. This CDR3 region has 16 residues. The CDR3: CASSSPGRGRGDEQYF. In DNA form, the CDR3 reads TGTGCCAGCAGTTCCCCGGGGAGGGGGCGAGGCGACGAGCAGTACTTC.